The clone carrying this T cell receptor beta chain appeared a few times. This entry is derived from a study of radiotherapy plus CTLA-4 blockade in lung cancer. Trimming removed 6 bases from V and 8 bases from J, with 13 bases in between. The CDR3 spans 13 residues. Germline CDR1 MNHEY, CDR2 SMNVEV (reference sequence). Here immunoSEQ multiplex PCR was the method, and the copy in TCRdb shows in-frame clones only, minus some. Of about 98,000 clones listed, approximately 85% are singletons. The receptor was derived from a human donor with non-small cell lung cancer who had a partial response to radiotherapy plus ipilimumab. Specimen: peripheral blood, collected from a patient treated with radiotherapy plus ipilimumab. V gene TRBV27 combines with J gene TRBJ1-4; D ambiguous. The CDR3 bases are TGTGCCAGCAGGGCTCGAGACTCGGAAAAACTGTTTTTT. It translates to CASRARDSEKLFF.